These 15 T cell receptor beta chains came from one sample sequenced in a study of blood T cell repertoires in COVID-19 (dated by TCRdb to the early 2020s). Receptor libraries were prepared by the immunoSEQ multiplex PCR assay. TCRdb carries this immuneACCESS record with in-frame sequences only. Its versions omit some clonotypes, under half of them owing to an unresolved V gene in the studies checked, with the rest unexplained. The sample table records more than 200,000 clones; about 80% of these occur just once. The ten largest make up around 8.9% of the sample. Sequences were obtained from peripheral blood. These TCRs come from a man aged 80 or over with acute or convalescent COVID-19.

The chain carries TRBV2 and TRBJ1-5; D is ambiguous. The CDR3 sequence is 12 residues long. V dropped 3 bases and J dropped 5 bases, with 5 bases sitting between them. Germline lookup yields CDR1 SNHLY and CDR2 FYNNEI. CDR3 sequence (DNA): TGTGCCAGCAGTGATGTCGATCAGCCCCAGCATTTT. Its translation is CASSDVDQPQHF.

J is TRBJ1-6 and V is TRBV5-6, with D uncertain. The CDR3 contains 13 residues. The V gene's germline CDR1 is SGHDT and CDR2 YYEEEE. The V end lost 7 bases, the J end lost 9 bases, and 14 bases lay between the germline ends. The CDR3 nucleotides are TGTGCCAGCGGCCTCCGCGGTGTTTCACCCCTCCACTTT. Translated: CASGLRGVSPLHF.

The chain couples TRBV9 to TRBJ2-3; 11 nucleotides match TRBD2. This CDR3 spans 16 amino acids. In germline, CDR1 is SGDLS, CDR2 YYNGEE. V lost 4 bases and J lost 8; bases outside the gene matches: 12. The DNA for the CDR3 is TGTGCCAGCAGCCCGGTGGGTAGCGGGGGGGCGGGTACGCAGTATTTT. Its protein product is CASSPVGSGGAGTQYF.

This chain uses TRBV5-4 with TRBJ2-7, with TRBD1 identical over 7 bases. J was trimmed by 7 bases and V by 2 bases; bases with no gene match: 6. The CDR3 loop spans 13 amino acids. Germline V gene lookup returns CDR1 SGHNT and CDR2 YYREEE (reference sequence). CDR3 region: CASSLQGSQEQYF. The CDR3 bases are TGTGCCAGCAGCTTACAGGGGTCACAGGAGCAGTACTTC.

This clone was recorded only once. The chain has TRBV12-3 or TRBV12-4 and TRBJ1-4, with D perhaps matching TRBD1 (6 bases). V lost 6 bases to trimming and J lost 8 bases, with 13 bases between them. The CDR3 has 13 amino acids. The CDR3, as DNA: TGTGCCAGCAGCTGGCGGACAGCCGAAAAACTGTTTTTT. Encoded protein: CASSWRTAEKLFF.

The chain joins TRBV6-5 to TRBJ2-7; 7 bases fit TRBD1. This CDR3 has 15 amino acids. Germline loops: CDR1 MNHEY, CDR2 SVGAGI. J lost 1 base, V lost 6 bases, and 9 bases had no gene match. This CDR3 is CASSRSLGQSYEQYF. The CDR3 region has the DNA TGTGCCAGCAGCCGATCTCTGGGACAGTCCTACGAGCAGTACTTC.

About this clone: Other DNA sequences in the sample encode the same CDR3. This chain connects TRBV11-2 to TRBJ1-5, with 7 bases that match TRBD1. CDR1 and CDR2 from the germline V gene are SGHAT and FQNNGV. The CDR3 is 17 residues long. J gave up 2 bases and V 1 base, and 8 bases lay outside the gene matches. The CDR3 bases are TGTGCCAGCAGCTTAGGACAGGGAGGAGAAGGCAATCAGCCCCAGCATTTT. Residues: CASSLGQGGEGNQPQHF.

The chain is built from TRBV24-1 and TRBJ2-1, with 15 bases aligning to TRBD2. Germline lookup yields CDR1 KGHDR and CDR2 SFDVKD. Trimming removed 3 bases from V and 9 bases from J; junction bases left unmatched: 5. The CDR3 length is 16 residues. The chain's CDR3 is CATSDLPGLAGGEQFF. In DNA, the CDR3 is TGTGCCACCAGTGATCTCCCGGGACTAGCGGGAGGTGAGCAGTTCTTC.

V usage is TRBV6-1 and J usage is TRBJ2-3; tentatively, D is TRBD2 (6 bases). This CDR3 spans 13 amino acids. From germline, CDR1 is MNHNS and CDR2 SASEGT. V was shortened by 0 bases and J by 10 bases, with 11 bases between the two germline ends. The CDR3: CASSEAGQRAQYF. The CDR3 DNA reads TGTGCCAGCAGTGAAGCTGGCCAGCGGGCGCAGTATTTT.

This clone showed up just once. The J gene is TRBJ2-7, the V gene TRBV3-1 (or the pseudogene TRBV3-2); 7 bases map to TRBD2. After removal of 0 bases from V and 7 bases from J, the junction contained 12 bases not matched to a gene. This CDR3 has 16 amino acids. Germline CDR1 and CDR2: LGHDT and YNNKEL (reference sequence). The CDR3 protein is CASSQEGRLASGEQYF. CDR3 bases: TGTGCCAGCAGCCAAGAAGGAAGACTAGCTTCCGGGGAGCAGTACTTC.

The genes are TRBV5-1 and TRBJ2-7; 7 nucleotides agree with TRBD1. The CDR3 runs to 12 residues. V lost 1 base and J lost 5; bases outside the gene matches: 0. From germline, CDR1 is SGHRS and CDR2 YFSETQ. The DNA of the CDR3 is TGCGCCAGCAGCTTGACAGGGGACGAGCAGTACTTC. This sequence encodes CASSLTGDEQYF. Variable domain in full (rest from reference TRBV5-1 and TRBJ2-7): KAGVTQTPRYLIKTRGQQVTLSCSPISGHRSVSWYQQTPGQGLQFLFEYFSETQRNKGNFPGRFSGRQFSNSRSEMNVSTLELGDSALYLCASSLTGDEQYFGPGTRLTVT.

This CDR3 is CASSLDSPYQPQHF. CDR3 nucleotides: TGCGCCAGCAGCTTGGACAGTCCTTATCAGCCCCAGCATTTT. V usage is TRBV5-1 and J usage is TRBJ1-5; no definite D call. V lost 0 bases to trimming and J lost 5 bases, with 9 bases between them. The CDR3 totals 14 residues. Per the germline V gene, CDR1 is SGHRS and CDR2 is YFSETQ.

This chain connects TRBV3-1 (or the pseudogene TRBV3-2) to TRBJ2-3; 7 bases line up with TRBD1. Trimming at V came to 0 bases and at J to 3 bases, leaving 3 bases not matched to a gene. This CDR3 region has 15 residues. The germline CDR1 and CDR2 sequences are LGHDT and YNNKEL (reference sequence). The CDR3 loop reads CASSQDGTVTDTQYF. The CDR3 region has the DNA TGTGCCAGCAGCCAAGACGGGACAGTGACAGATACGCAGTATTTT.

CDR3 DNA sequence: TGCGCCAGCAGCTTGAGGACAGGGGGCTTCAAAGATACGCAGTATTTT. This gives the protein CASSLRTGGFKDTQYF. The rearrangement joins TRBV5-1 to TRBJ2-3, with 11 bases lining up with TRBD1. Germline V CDR1 and CDR2: SGHRS, YFSETQ. This CDR3 contains 16 residues. The ends lost 1 base at V and 5 bases at J; junction bases unmatched: 6.

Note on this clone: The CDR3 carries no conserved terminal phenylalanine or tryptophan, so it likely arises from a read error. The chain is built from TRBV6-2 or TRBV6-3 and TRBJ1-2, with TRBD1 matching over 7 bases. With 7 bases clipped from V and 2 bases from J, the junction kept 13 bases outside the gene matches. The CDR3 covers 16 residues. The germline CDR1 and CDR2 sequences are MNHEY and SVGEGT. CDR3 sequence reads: CASTPLPTTGNYGYTL. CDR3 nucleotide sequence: TGTGCCAGCACCCCCTTACCGACGACAGGGAACTATGGCTACACCCTC.